This TCR beta chain was sequenced in a study of blood T cell repertoires in COVID-19. Clones were sequenced by immunoSEQ multiplex PCR, and TCRdb holds only the in-frame ones, with some missing. This table holds about 410,000 clones, around nine tenths found once. Germline V lookup: CDR1 LNHDA, CDR2 SQIVND (reference sequence). J gave up 5 bases and V 7 bases, and 14 bases lay outside the gene matches. This CDR3 region has 16 residues. The V and J genes are TRBV19 and TRBJ1-5, with 7 bases lining up with TRBD1. The source is a woman in her thirties or forties with COVID-19, enrolled during active disease. The material sequenced was peripheral blood. CDR3 sequence: CASNERRGRGDQPQHF. CDR3 DNA sequence: TGTGCCAGTAACGAACGTAGGGGGCGCGGGGATCAGCCCCAGCATTTT.